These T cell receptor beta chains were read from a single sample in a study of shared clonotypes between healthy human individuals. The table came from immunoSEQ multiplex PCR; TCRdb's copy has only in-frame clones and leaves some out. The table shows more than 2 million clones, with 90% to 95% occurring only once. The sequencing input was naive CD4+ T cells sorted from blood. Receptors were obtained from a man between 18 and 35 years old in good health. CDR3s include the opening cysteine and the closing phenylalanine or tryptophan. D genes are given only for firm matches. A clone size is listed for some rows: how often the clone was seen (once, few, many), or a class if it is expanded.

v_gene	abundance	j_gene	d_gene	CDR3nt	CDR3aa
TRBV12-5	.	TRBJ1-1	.	TGTGCTAGTGGTTTGGAGGGGAGAACCACTGAAGCTTTCTTT	CASGLEGRTTEAFF
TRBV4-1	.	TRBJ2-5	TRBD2	TGCGCCAGCGAGAGGCTAGCGGGAGAGAGAGAGACCCAGTACTTC	CASERLAGERETQYF
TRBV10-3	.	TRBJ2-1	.	TGTGCCATTAGCCAAAGTGCGGGCAATGAGCAGTTCTTC	CAISQSAGNEQFF
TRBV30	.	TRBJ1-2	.	TGTGCCTGGAGTGTAGCAGGGGATTATGGCTACACCTTC	CAWSVAGDYGYTF
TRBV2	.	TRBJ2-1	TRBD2	TGTGCCAGCAGTTCGGGAGGAGTCAGTGAGCAGTTCTTC	CASSSGGVSEQFF
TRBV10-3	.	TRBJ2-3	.	TGTGCCATCAGTGAGTCGAGCACAGATACGCAGTATTTT	CAISESSTDTQYF
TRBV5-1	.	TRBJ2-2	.	TGCGCCAGCAGGGACGGGGGACTTAACACCGGGGAGCTGTTTTTT	CASRDGGLNTGELFF
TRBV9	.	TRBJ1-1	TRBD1	TGTGCCAGCAGCTCCGGACAGGGTTCGACTGAAGCTTTCTTT	CASSSGQGSTEAFF
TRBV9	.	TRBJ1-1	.	TGTGCCAGCAGCTGGTCGGGCGACACTGAAGCTTTCTTT	CASSWSGDTEAFF
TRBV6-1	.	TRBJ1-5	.	TGTGCCAGCAGTGTTTCGCAGGGGAGCAATCAGCCCCAGCATTTT	CASSVSQGSNQPQHF
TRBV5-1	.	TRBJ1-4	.	TGCGCCAGCAGCTTGGTTGCCACCCCGAGTACTAATGAAAAACTGTTTTTT	CASSLVATPSTNEKLFF
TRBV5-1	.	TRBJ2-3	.	TGCGCCAGCAGCTTGGAGGTTAGCACAGATACGCAGTATTTT	CASSLEVSTDTQYF
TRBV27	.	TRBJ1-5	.	TGTGCCAGCAGTTGGGGGGCGGATAGCAATCAGCCCCAGCATTTT	CASSWGADSNQPQHF
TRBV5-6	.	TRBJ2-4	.	TGTGCCAGCAGCTTGTGGTTTCTCCTAGCCAAAAACATTCAGTACTTC	CASSLWFLLAKNIQYF
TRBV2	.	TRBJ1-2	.	TGTGCCAGCAGTGAAGCGCTTCCACTGAACTATGGCTACACCTTC	CASSEALPLNYGYTF
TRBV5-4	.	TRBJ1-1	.	TGTGCCAGCAGCTTGCCGCCCTTCGAAACTTTCTTT	CASSLPPFETFF
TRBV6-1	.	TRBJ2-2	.	TGTGCCAGCAGTGGAGAGGGGGGTATCGGGGAGCTGTTTTTT	CASSGEGGIGELFF
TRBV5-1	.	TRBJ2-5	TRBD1	TGCGCCAGCAGCTTTTGGGACAGGGGGCGCGAGACCCAGTACTTC	CASSFWDRGRETQYF
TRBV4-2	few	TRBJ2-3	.	TGTGCCAGCAGCCAAGACGGGGACCGCACAGATACGCAGTATTTT	CASSQDGDRTDTQYF
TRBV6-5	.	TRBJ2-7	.	TGTGCCAGCAGACCCGGGTCTTGGGAGCAGTACTTC	CASRPGSWEQYF
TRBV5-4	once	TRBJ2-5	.	TGTGCCAGCAGCTTGGACCACGTGACTGGGACCCAGTACTTC	CASSLDHVTGTQYF
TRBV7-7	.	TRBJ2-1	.	TGTGCTAGCAGCCTCCCGGGCCTAGGTGCTGAGCAGTTCTTC	CASSLPGLGAEQFF